What follows are 11 T cell receptor beta chains derived from one specimen sequenced in a study of T cells after yellow fever vaccination (dated by TCRdb to between 2018 and 2021). The library was generated by 5' RACE. For sequencing, an Illumina HiSeq 2500 was employed. In-frame beta chains were kept once TCRdb had trimmed the public reads at Q25 with fastp and called clones with MiXCR. Every distinct CDR3 protein forms one entry, paired with its most common genes and DNA. In all, the sample holds 30,000 or so distinct CDR3 sequences, and 4.4% of those were seen once. The top ten hold under 55% of the sample. Interpreted using the paper, the treatment or condition label stands for: live attenuated yellow fever vaccine strain. The sample consisted of CD8+ T cells sorted from PBMCs, taken 5 days after the yellow fever booster vaccination. Receptor source: a man aged 25 to 40 who received the YFV17D yellow fever vaccine.

This clonotype was seen repeatedly, ten times or more. This chain joins TRBV6-2 or TRBV6-3 and TRBJ2-7, with TRBD2 matching 11 bases. Germline trimming cut 0 bases from V and 3 bases from J; bases unmatched to any gene: 4. The CDR3 extends over 16 amino acids. The V gene's germline CDR1 is MNHEY and CDR2 SVGEGT. This CDR3 is CASSYSRLAGRYEQYF. CDR3 in DNA: TGTGCCAGCAGTTACTCCAGACTAGCGGGACGCTACGAGCAGTACTTC.

This clonotype was detected ten times or more. The CDR3 region has the DNA TGTGCCAGCAAAGAGGTCGGGTCAGCGGGAGCGCAGTACTTC. It codes for CASKEVGSAGAQYF. The chain employs TRBV27 and TRBJ2-7; TRBD2 aligns across 8 bases. V trimming: 7 bases; J trimming: 9 bases; junction bases outside the gene matches: 14. CDR3 length: 14 amino acids. Germline V gene data show CDR1 as MNHEY and CDR2 as SMNVEV (reference sequence).

At least ten counts were recorded for this clonotype. V gene TRBV20-1 combines with J gene TRBJ2-3; D gene ambiguous. The CDR3 consists of 12 residues. Germline CDR1 reads DFQATT; CDR2 reads SNEGSKA (reference sequence). V dropped 2 bases and J dropped 2 bases, with 5 bases sitting between them. CDR3 nucleotides: TGCAGTGCTAGAAGCCTCACAGATACGCAGTATTTT. It codes for CSARSLTDTQYF.

This clonotype was counted many times. V is TRBV5-4 and J is TRBJ2-3; no clear D gene. Germline CDR1 SGHNT, CDR2 YYREEE (reference sequence). Trimming shortened V by 0 bases and J by 4 bases, and 9 bases separated the two germline ends. This CDR3 comprises 14 residues. This chain's CDR3 is CASSLAPGPDTQYF. Written as DNA, the CDR3 is TGTGCCAGCAGCTTGGCCCCAGGTCCAGATACGCAGTATTTT.

This clonotype was detected many times. The genes are TRBV20-1 and TRBJ2-7; D assignment may be TRBD1 or TRBD2 (5 bases each). CDR3 length: 15 amino acids. V was pared by 0 bases and J by 6 bases, with 18 bases between. Germline CDR1 and CDR2: DFQATT and SNEGSKA (reference sequence). CDR3 nucleotides: TGCAGTGCTAGAGATTGTTCCGGGGACCGCTGCGAGCAGTACTTC. This gives the protein CSARDCSGDRCEQYF.

In its sample, this clonotype was seen many times. CDR3 sequence (DNA): TGTGCCAGCAGGCCCGCCGTGGCTAGCGGGATCCCCGGGCAGTACTTC. Translated, it gives CASRPAVASGIPGQYF. V gene TRBV6-2 or TRBV6-3 combines with J gene TRBJ2-7; 9 bases agree with TRBD2. The CDR3 extends over 16 amino acids. From germline, CDR1 is MNHEY and CDR2 SVGEGT. V dropped 6 bases and J dropped 9; count of bases not matched to a gene: 18.

This clonotype showed up many times. J is TRBJ2-1 and V is TRBV5-6; D is perhaps TRBD2 (6 bases). Germline V gives CDR1 SGHDT, CDR2 YYEEEE. With 4 bases removed from V and 4 bases from J, the gap between germline ends came to 15 bases. The CDR3 totals 15 residues. Here the CDR3 reads CASSRLAAFYNEQFF. Here the CDR3 DNA reads TGTGCCAGCAGCAGGTTAGCGGCTTTTTACAATGAGCAGTTCTTC.

This clonotype has a count of ten or more. The chain couples TRBV9 to TRBJ2-1; 11 nucleotides match TRBD2. Germline V gives CDR1 SGDLS, CDR2 YYNGEE. The CDR3 runs to 16 residues. J gave up 7 bases and V 3 bases, and 9 bases lay outside the gene matches. The CDR3 sequence is CASSAFLAGGWNEQFF. CDR3 DNA sequence: TGTGCCAGCAGCGCATTTCTAGCGGGAGGATGGAATGAGCAGTTCTTC.

This clonotype was seen repeatedly, ten times or more. V usage is TRBV7-9 and J usage is TRBJ2-7, with TRBD2 identical over 12 bases. The trim removed 5 bases at V and 6 bases at J, leaving 5 bases unmatched. The length of the CDR3 is 14 residues. CDR1 and CDR2 (germline): SEHNR, FQNEAQ (reference sequence). The CDR3 sequence is CASSPGTSGLEQYF. CDR3 in DNA: TGTGCCAGCAGCCCCGGGACTAGCGGGCTCGAGCAGTACTTC.

This clonotype has ten or more counts. J is TRBJ2-5 and V is TRBV5-1, with D maybe TRBD2 (6 bases). The length of the CDR3 is 16 residues. Germline V gene data show CDR1 as SGHRS and CDR2 as YFSETQ. With 3 bases removed from V and 2 bases from J, the gap between germline ends came to 17 bases. This CDR3 reads CASSSIAVPTQETQYF. Here the CDR3 DNA reads TGCGCCAGCAGCTCTATAGCGGTTCCTACGCAAGAGACCCAGTACTTC. Using reference TRBV5-1 and TRBJ2-5 for the parts outside the CDR3, the full variable domain is KAGVTQTPRYLIKTRGQQVTLSCSPISGHRSVSWYQQTPGQGLQFLFEYFSETQRNKGNFPGRFSGRQFSNSRSEMNVSTLELGDSALYLCASSSIAVPTQETQYFGPGTRLLVL.

This clonotype was counted many times. This sequence joins TRBV7-2 and TRBJ2-5; 10 positions match TRBD1. The CDR3 consists of 15 residues. The trim removed 4 bases at V and 3 bases at J, leaving 5 bases unmatched. Per germline, CDR1 SGHTA and CDR2 FQGNSA. CDR3 sequence: CASSSPGQGKETQYF. CDR3 DNA sequence: TGTGCCAGCAGCTCCCCGGGACAGGGGAAAGAGACCCAGTACTTC.